The 10 T cell receptor beta chains in this list originate from one sample, sequenced in a study of T-cell memory formation after mild COVID-19. TCRdb analysed the 5' RACE reads with MiXCR anew, one entry per CDR3 protein. The sample yields approximately 570,000 distinct CDR3 sequences, over 15% seen once. Sample: PBMCs or a T cell subset sorted from them (not recorded which). Every receptor here comes from an adult woman who had mild COVID-19 (a few samples of this study predate the infection). Cell type and time point are not known.

This clonotype was detected a few times. The rearrangement joins TRBV12-3 or TRBV12-4 to TRBJ2-3; a possible D gene is TRBD2 (5 bases). V lost 6 bases and J 0 bases, leaving 13 bases between the germline ends. The CDR3 has 15 amino acids. The CDR3 region has the DNA TGTGCCAGCAGAACCACTAAGCGGAGCACAGATACGCAGTATTTT. Protein: CASRTTKRSTDTQYF.

The chain joins TRBV18 to TRBJ1-2, with D possibly matching TRBD1 (5 bases). The CDR3 extends over 13 amino acids. V was clipped by 2 bases and J by 6 bases, with 10 bases between them. Germline lookup yields CDR1 KGHSH and CDR2 LQKENI. For the CDR3, the DNA is TGTGCCAGCTCACCAGACAGCAGTGATGGCTACACCTTC. Its translation: CASSPDSSDGYTF.

Written as DNA, the CDR3 is TGTGCCACTGGGAGGGGGTCCTACAATGAGCAGTTCTTC. Encoded protein: CATGRGSYNEQFF. The V gene is TRBV10-3, the J gene TRBJ2-1; tentatively, D is TRBD2 (7 bases). Trimming removed 10 bases from V and 1 base from J, with 11 bases in between. This CDR3 region has 13 residues. The germline gives CDR1 ENHRY, CDR2 SYGVKD.

This clonotype has a handful of counts. This chain uses TRBV9 with TRBJ1-5, with 7 bases fitting TRBD1. The germline V gene has CDR1 SGDLS and CDR2 YYNGEE. The CDR3 is 15 amino acids. Trimming at V came to 6 bases and at J to 6 bases, leaving 12 bases not matched to a gene. CDR3 sequence reads: CASTRGGGIGQPQHF. The CDR3 coding sequence is TGTGCCAGCACCAGAGGAGGGGGCATCGGTCAGCCCCAGCATTTT.

J is TRBJ1-1 and V is TRBV7-9, with a possible D match to TRBD1 (5 bases). This CDR3 contains 14 residues. Per germline, CDR1 SEHNR and CDR2 FQNEAQ (reference sequence). Trimming shortened V by 2 bases and J by 1 base, and 8 bases separated the two germline ends. CDR3 protein: CASSLTGTNTEAFF. The CDR3 DNA sequence: TGTGCCAGCAGCTTAACGGGGACGAACACTGAAGCTTTCTTT.

The chain is built from TRBV7-2 and TRBJ2-3; D unresolved. Trimming shortened V by 0 bases and J by 5 bases, and 6 bases separated the two germline ends. CDR1 is SGHTA and CDR2 is FQGNSA in the germline V gene. This CDR3 comprises 13 residues. The chain's CDR3 is CASSLARIDTQYF. CDR3 DNA sequence: TGTGCCAGCAGCTTAGCCCGGATAGATACGCAGTATTTT.

The rearrangement joins TRBV6-2 or TRBV6-3 to TRBJ2-1; 7 bases match TRBD2. V was clipped by 6 bases and J by 6 bases; unmatched bases: 8. Germline V gene data show CDR1 as MNHEY and CDR2 as SVGEGT. This CDR3 has 14 residues. The CDR3 loop is CASRDGGLLNEQFF. CDR3 nucleotide sequence: TGTGCCAGCAGGGACGGGGGACTACTCAATGAGCAGTTCTTC.

The rearrangement uses TRBV24-1 and TRBJ2-5, with TRBD1 matching over 7 bases. V trimming: 3 bases; J trimming: 5 bases; junction bases outside the gene matches: 8. In germline, CDR1 is KGHDR, CDR2 SFDVKD. This CDR3 is built from 15 residues. The DNA for the CDR3 is TGTGCCACCAGTGATCCCCGACAGGGCACGGAGACCCAGTACTTC. Its protein is CATSDPRQGTETQYF.

V is TRBV3-1 and J is TRBJ2-1, with 12 bases that match TRBD2. Unmatched junction bases numbered 4, after V lost 1 base and J lost 6 bases. The CDR3 has 16 amino acids. CDR1 and CDR2 (germline): LGHDT, YNNKEL (reference sequence). This CDR3 is CASSQGTSGNGNEQFF. CDR3 DNA sequence: TGTGCCAGCAGCCAAGGGACTAGCGGGAACGGCAATGAGCAGTTCTTC.

This rearrangement joins TRBV20-1 to TRBJ2-1; 11 bases map to TRBD2. The CDR3 is 15 amino acids. Germline assignment: CDR1 DFQATT and CDR2 SNEGSKA (reference sequence). Unmatched junction bases numbered 8, after V lost 5 bases and J lost 5 bases. In DNA form, the CDR3 reads TGCAGTGCTTTTCATAGCGGGAGGGATCACAATGAGCAGTTCTTC. This gives the protein CSAFHSGRDHNEQFF.